This TCR beta chain was found in a study of a mutant IDH1 vaccine in newly diagnosed glioma. Study information: Radiotherapy, temozolomide, or both had been given previously, and both were given to most.

The time point was: week 23, last vaccination. A single vaccine dose contained 300 ug of mutant IDH1 20-mer peptide, and topical imiquimod was used with it. Here immunoSEQ multiplex PCR was the method, and the copy in TCRdb shows in-frame clones only, minus some. Among 26,000 or so clones, roughly 80% were seen once, and the ten largest hold approximately 15%. In the case of this clone: As yet, its antigen is unknown.

Source: PBMCs, taken from a glioma patient whose treatment included an IDH1 peptide vaccine. This receptor was taken from a woman aged 25 to 39 with glioma.

CDR3 in amino acids: CASSRVHNEQFF. CDR3 coding DNA: TGTGCCAGTAGTAGGGTCCACAATGAGCAGTTCTTC. V and J are TRBV19 and TRBJ2-1; D is unclear. Trimming removed 4 bases from V and 5 bases from J, with 6 bases in between. Per germline, CDR1 LNHDA and CDR2 SQIVND (reference sequence). The CDR3 extends over 12 amino acids.